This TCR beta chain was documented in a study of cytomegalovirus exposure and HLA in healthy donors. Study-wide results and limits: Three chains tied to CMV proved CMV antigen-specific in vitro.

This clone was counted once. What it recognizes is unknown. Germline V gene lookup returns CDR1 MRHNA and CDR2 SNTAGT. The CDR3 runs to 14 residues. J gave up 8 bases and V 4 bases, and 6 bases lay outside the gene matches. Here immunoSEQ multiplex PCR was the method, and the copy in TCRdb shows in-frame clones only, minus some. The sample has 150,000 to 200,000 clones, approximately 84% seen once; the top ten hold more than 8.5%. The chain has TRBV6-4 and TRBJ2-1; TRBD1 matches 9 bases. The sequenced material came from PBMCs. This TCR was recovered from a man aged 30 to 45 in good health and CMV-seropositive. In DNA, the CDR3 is TGTGCCAGCAGTGCCTCACAGGGGGCCCATGAGCAGTTCTTC. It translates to CASSASQGAHEQFF.